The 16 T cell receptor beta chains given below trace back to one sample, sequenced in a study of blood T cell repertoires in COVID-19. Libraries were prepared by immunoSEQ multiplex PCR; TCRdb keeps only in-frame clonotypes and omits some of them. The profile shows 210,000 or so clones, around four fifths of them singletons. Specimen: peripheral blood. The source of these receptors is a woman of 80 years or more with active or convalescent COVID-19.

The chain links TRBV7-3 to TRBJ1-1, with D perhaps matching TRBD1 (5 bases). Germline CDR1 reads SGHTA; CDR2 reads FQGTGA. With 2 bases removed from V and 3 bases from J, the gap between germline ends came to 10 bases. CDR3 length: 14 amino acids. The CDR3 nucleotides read TGTGCCAGCAGCTTAGAAGGGGCCTACACTGAAGCTTTCTTT. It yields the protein CASSLEGAYTEAFF. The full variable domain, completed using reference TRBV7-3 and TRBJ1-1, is GAGVSQTPSNKVTEKGKYVELRCDPISGHTALYWYRQSLGQGPEFLIYFQGTGAADDSGLPNDRFFAVRPEGSVSTLKIQRTERGDSAVYLCASSLEGAYTEAFFGQGTRLTVV.

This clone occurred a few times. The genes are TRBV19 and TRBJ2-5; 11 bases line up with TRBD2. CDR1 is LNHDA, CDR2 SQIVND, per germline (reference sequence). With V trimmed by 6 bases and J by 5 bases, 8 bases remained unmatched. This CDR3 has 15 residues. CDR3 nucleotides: TGTGCCAGTAGGAGTAGCGGGGGGGCATGGGAGACCCAGTACTTC. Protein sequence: CASRSSGGAWETQYF.

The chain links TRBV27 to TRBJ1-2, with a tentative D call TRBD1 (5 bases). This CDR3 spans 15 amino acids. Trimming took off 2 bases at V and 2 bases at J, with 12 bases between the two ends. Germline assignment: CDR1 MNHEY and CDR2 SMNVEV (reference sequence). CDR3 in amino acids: CASSLNGGGNYGYTF. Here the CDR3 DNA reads TGTGCCAGCAGTTTAAATGGGGGGGGGAACTATGGCTACACCTTC.

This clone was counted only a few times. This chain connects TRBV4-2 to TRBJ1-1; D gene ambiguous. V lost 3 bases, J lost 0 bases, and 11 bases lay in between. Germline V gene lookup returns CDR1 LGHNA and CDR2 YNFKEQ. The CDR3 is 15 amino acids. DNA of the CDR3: TGTGCCAGCAGCCAGGGCAGAACAGTGAACACTGAAGCTTTCTTT. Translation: CASSQGRTVNTEAFF.

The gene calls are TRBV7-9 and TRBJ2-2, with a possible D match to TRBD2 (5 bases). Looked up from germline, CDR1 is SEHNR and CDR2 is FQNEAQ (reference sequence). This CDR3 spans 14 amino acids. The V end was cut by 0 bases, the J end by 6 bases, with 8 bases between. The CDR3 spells CASSLADGAGELFF. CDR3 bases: TGTGCCAGCAGCTTAGCAGACGGGGCCGGGGAGCTGTTTTTT.

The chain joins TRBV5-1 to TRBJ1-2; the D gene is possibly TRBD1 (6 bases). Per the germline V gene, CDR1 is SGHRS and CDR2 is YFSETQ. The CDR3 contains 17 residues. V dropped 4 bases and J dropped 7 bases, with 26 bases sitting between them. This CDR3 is CASSPTRGLGSSLGYTF. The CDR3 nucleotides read TGCGCCAGCAGCCCAACCAGGGGTTTAGGGAGTAGTCTTGGCTACACCTTC.

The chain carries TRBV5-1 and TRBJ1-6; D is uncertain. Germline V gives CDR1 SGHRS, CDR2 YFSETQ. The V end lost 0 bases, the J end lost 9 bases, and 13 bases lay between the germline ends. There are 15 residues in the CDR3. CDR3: CASSLGPMAGSPLHF. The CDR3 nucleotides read TGCGCCAGCAGCTTGGGGCCTATGGCAGGTTCACCCCTCCACTTT.

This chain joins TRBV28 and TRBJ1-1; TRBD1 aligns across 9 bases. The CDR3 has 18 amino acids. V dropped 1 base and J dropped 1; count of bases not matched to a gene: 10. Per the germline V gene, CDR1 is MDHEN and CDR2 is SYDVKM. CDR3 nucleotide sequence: TGTGCCAGCAGTTTATTGGGGACAGGGCGGGCCGGGAACACTGAAGCTTTCTTT. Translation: CASSLLGTGRAGNTEAFF.

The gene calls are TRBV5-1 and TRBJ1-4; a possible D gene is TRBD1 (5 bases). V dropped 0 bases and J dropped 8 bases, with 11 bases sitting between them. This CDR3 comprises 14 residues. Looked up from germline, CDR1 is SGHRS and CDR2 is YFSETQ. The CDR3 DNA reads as TGCGCCAGCAGCTTGGTTAGGGGTCGAGAAAAACTGTTTTTT. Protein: CASSLVRGREKLFF.

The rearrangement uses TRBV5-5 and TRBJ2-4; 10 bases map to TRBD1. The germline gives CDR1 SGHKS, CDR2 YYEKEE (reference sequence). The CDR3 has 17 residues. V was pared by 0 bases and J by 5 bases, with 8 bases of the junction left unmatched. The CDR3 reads CASSLGMTGGRENIQYF. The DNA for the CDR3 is TGTGCCAGCAGCTTGGGTATGACAGGGGGCAGAGAAAACATTCAGTACTTC.

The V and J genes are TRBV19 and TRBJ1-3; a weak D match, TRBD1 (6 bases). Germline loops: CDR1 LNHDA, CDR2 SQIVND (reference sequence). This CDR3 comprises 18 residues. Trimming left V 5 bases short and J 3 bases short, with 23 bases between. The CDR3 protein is CASSQRPLDRSGGNTIYF. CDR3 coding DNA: TGTGCCAGTAGTCAAAGGCCGCTCGACAGGTCTGGTGGAAACACCATATATTTT.

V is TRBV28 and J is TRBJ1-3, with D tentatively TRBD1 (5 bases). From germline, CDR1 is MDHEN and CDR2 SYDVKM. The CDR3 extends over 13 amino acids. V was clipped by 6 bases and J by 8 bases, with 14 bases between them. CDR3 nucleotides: TGTGCCAGCAGGGGTGTAGGGGTGGACACCATATATTTT. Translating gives CASRGVGVDTIYF.

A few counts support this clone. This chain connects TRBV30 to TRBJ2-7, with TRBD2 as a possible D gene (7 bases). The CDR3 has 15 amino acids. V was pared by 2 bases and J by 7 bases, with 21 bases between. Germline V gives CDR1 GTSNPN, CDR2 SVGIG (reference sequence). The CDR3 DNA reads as TGTGCCTGGAGTCCGGGGGGAGGCAGGGGATTAGAGCAGTACTTC. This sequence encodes CAWSPGGGRGLEQYF.

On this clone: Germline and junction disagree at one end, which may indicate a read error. The CDR3 sequence is CASSPGTGGTDTQYF. The CDR3 DNA follows: TGTGCTAGCAGCCCCGGGACAGGGGGCACAGATACGCAGTATTTT. J is TRBJ2-3 and V is TRBV7-7, with TRBD1 identical over 10 bases. In germline, CDR1 is SSHAT, CDR2 FNYEAQ (reference sequence). This CDR3 has 15 amino acids.

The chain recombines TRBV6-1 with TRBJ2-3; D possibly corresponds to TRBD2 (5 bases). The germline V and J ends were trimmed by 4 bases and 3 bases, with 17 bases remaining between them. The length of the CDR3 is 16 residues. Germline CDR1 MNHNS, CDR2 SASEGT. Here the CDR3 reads CASSASRVRETDTQYF. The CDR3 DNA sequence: TGTGCCAGCAGTGCGTCCCGGGTAAGGGAGACAGATACGCAGTATTTT.

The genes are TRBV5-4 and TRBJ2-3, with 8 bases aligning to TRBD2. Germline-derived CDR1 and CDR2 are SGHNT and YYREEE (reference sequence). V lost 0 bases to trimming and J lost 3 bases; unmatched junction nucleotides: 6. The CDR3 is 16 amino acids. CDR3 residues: CASSLGGLASTDTQYF. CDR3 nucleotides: TGTGCCAGCAGCTTGGGTGGACTAGCATCGACAGATACGCAGTATTTT.